Following are 28 T cell receptor beta chains from one sample sequenced in a study of blood T cells in healthy people across ages. PCR was performed a second time for roughly 6 to 12 cycles using a sample-barcoded 5' primer and a J-beta primer mix. TCRdb reanalysed the 5' RACE reads using MiXCR and keeps one entry per CDR3 protein. The sample has hundreds of thousands of distinct CDR3 sequences, roughly 30% seen once. The sample taken for sequencing was blood. These receptors were obtained from a woman older than 75 in good health.

This clonotype was counted only a few times. A single base separates this from a much larger clone, so it may be a read error. The genes are TRBV19 and TRBJ2-1, with D perhaps TRBD1 or TRBD2 (5 bases each). The ends were cut back, 5 bases at V and 13 bases at J, with 21 bases in the middle. The length of the CDR3 is 14 residues. The germline V gene has CDR1 LNHDA and CDR2 SQIVND (reference sequence). The CDR3: CASSAKRGIETQFF. The CDR3 DNA follows: TGTGCCAGTAGTGCCAAGAGGGGAATTGAGACCCAGTTCTTC. Variable domain in full (rest from reference TRBV19 and TRBJ2-1): DGGITQSPKYLFRKEGQNVTLSCEQNLNHDAMYWYRQDPGQGLRLIYYSQIVNDFQKGDIAEGYSVSREKKESFPLTVTSAQKNPTAFYLCASSAKRGIETQFFGPGTRLTVL.

This chain uses TRBV10-3 with TRBJ1-2, with D perhaps TRBD1 (5 bases). Germline V gene lookup returns CDR1 ENHRY and CDR2 SYGVKD. V was cut by 0 bases and J by 5 bases, with 13 bases left in between. The CDR3 totals 15 residues. DNA for the CDR3: TGTGCCATCAGTGAGTCCACGGGGCTCTTGTATGGCTACACCTTC. Translation: CAISESTGLLYGYTF.

Worth noting for this clonotype: One junction end does not reproduce the germline sequence, and a read error may be involved. The V and J genes are TRBV12-3 or TRBV12-4 and TRBJ2-7; maybe TRBD2 (6 bases). The CDR3 contains 14 residues. The CDR3 DNA follows: TGTACCAGCAGCTCTTCCGGGAGAGGTTACGAGCAGTACTTC. Translated: CTSSSSGRGYEQYF.

This clonotype was recorded a few times. The V call is TRBV5-1, the J call TRBJ1-5, with D possibly being TRBD1 (6 bases). The CDR3 contains 16 residues. CDR1 is SGHRS and CDR2 is YFSETQ in the germline V gene. V was trimmed by 0 bases and J by 3 bases, leaving 13 bases between them. The chain's CDR3 is CASSLEGQGNNQPQHF. The CDR3 region has the DNA TGCGCCAGCAGCTTGGAAGGGCAGGGGAACAATCAGCCCCAGCATTTT. The whole variable domain, filled in from reference TRBV5-1 and TRBJ1-5, reads KAGVTQTPRYLIKTRGQQVTLSCSPISGHRSVSWYQQTPGQGLQFLFEYFSETQRNKGNFPGRFSGRQFSNSRSEMNVSTLELGDSALYLCASSLEGQGNNQPQHFGDGTRLSIL.

The V and J genes are TRBV20-1 and TRBJ1-1; TRBD1 might be the D (6 bases). Trimming removed 3 bases at V and 3 bases at J, with 11 bases between. The CDR3 extends over 13 amino acids. CDR1 and CDR2 (germline): DFQATT, SNEGSKA (reference sequence). CDR3 nucleotide sequence: TGCAGTGCTAGGCGGGGGGCGGACACTGAAGCTTTCTTT. It translates to CSARRGADTEAFF.

This clonotype has a handful of counts. This rearrangement joins TRBV5-6 to TRBJ2-5, with D uncertain. Trimming stripped 6 bases from V and 1 base from J, with 10 bases between. This CDR3 has 13 amino acids. Germline V lookup: CDR1 SGHDT, CDR2 YYEEEE. CDR3 region: CASIFGGQETQYF. CDR3 sequence (DNA): TGTGCCAGCATCTTCGGCGGCCAAGAGACCCAGTACTTC.

This clonotype was seen only a few times. The V and J genes are TRBV6-1 and TRBJ2-1; TRBD2 aligns across 8 bases. The V gene's germline CDR1 is MNHNS and CDR2 SASEGT. The CDR3 consists of 16 residues. V lost 8 bases, J lost 2 bases, and 11 bases stayed unmatched. CDR3 amino acids: CASRISAGVAYNEQFF. DNA of the CDR3: TGTGCCAGCCGTATTTCAGCGGGGGTCGCCTACAATGAGCAGTTCTTC.

The chain couples TRBV30 to TRBJ1-1; no definite D call. This CDR3 is 15 amino acids long. Germline CDR1 is GTSNPN and CDR2 is SVGIG (reference sequence). V lost 4 bases to trimming and J lost 1 base, with 16 bases between them. DNA for the CDR3: TGTGCCTGGAAAGCGGAGGTAATGGCGAACACTGAAGCTTTCTTT. This translates into CAWKAEVMANTEAFF.

This clonotype showed up many times. The gene calls are TRBV5-1 and TRBJ1-5; D is uncertain. Trimming stripped 5 bases from V and 0 bases from J, with 12 bases between. Per the germline V gene, CDR1 is SGHRS and CDR2 is YFSETQ. This CDR3 is 15 amino acids long. The chain's CDR3 is CASRFGADSNQPQHF. CDR3 DNA sequence: TGCGCCAGCAGGTTTGGAGCAGATAGCAATCAGCCCCAGCATTTT.

About this clonotype itself: Possible read error: a much larger clone is one base away. The rearrangement uses TRBV6-5 and TRBJ2-4; TRBD2 might be the D (5 bases). Per the germline V gene, CDR1 is MNHEY and CDR2 is SVGAGI. V lost 10 bases to trimming and J lost 8 bases, with 12 bases between them. There are 11 residues in the CDR3. The CDR3 region is CATLRGDIQYF. The CDR3 DNA sequence: TGTGCCACTCTTCGGGGTGACATTCAGTACTTC.

Concerning this clonotype: A much larger clone differs from this one at a single base, so this may be a read error. The genes are TRBV6-6 and TRBJ1-4; D not resolved. The V gene's germline CDR1 is MNHNY and CDR2 SVGAGI (reference sequence). The CDR3 sequence is 12 residues long. The CDR3 nucleotides are TGTACCAGCAGCCCCCCAAGTGAAAAACTGTTTTTT. Protein sequence: CTSSPPSEKLFF.

This clonotype has a handful of counts. CDR3 in amino acids: CASSKGQGYGYTF. CDR3 in DNA: TGTGCCAGCAGCAAGGGACAGGGGTATGGCTACACCTTC. V is TRBV7-2 and J is TRBJ1-2; 10 bases are a match to TRBD1. The CDR3 totals 13 residues. Germline CDR1 is SGHTA and CDR2 is FQGNSA. V lost 5 bases to trimming and J lost 5 bases; unmatched junction nucleotides: 2.

The chain is built from TRBV6-2 or TRBV6-3 and TRBJ2-7; 12 bases line up with TRBD2. The J call may not be correct, given that the DNA end is closer to TRBJ2-4. Per the germline V gene, CDR1 is MNHEY and CDR2 is SVGEGT. This CDR3 is built from 16 residues. Here the CDR3 reads CASSSGTSGLTNIQYF. CDR3 sequence (DNA): TGTGCCAGCAGTTCAGGGACTAGCGGGCTCACAAACATTCAGTACTTC.

The rearrangement uses TRBV7-6 and TRBJ1-1; 7 bases are shared with TRBD1. Germline V gene lookup returns CDR1 SGHVS and CDR2 FNYEAQ. The CDR3 consists of 16 residues. V gave up 4 bases and J gave up 5 bases; unmatched junction bases: 13. The CDR3 region has the DNA TGTGCCAGCAGCTCCCTACAGGGGTTCGGTGGAACTGAAGCTTTCTTT. It encodes CASSSLQGFGGTEAFF.

V usage is TRBV27 and J usage is TRBJ2-7, with 14 bases matching TRBD2. Germline V gene data show CDR1 as MNHEY and CDR2 as SMNVEV (reference sequence). CDR3 length: 15 residues. Trimming took 8 bases from V and 0 from J; bases not matched to a gene: 3. CDR3 bases: TGTGCCAGCCTCGGACTAGCGGGAGGCTCCTACGAGCAGTACTTC. Its translation is CASLGLAGGSYEQYF.

A remark on this clonotype: A much larger clone sits a single nucleotide away, making a read error possible. This chain connects TRBV4-1 to TRBJ2-7, with a weak D call TRBD1 (6 bases). The CDR3 loop spans 17 amino acids. The V end was cut by 1 base, the J end by 7 bases, with 23 bases between. Germline V gene data show CDR1 as MGHRA and CDR2 as YSYEKL. The CDR3 DNA reads as TGCGCCAGCAGCCAAGTTGGGGTGTCACAGGGCTACAATGAGCAGTACTTC. It codes for CASSQVGVSQGYNEQYF.

Only a few counts were recorded for this clonotype. The V call is TRBV24-1, the J call TRBJ2-1; D possibly matches TRBD1 or TRBD2 (5 bases each). The V and J ends lost 7 bases and 8 bases respectively, with 17 bases between them. The germline CDR1 and CDR2 sequences are KGHDR and SFDVKD. The CDR3 sequence is 14 residues long. The CDR3 loop is CATRAGTRGHEQFF. The CDR3, as DNA: TGTGCCACCAGGGCCGGAACTAGGGGCCATGAGCAGTTCTTC.

Details on this clonotype: This may arise from a read error, as a much more abundant clone is one base away. J is TRBJ1-6 and V is TRBV7-2, with a possible D match to TRBD1 (6 bases). This CDR3 region has 14 residues. Per germline, CDR1 SGHTA and CDR2 FQGNSA. DNA of the CDR3: TGTGCCAGCAGCTTAGGTCGGACAGACTCACTCCTCCACTTT. Translated: CASSLGRTDSLLHF.

As regards this clonotype: A read error may produce the germline difference seen at one junction end. The V gene is TRBV4-1, the J gene TRBJ2-1, with D hard to call. This CDR3 comprises 16 residues. Per the germline V gene, CDR1 is MGHRA and CDR2 is YSYEKL. In DNA, the CDR3 is TGCGCCAGCAGCCAAGAGGCTCGATACTTCTACGATGAGCAGTTCTTC. As protein: CASSQEARYFYDEQFF.

The table lists this clonotype with many counts. The V call is TRBV6-2 or TRBV6-3, the J call TRBJ2-6; no clear D. The CDR3 length is 16 residues. The V and J ends lost 0 bases and 1 base respectively, with 7 bases between them. CDR1 is MNHEY and CDR2 is SVGEGT in the germline V gene. The CDR3 is CASSYSRASGANVLTF. The CDR3 DNA sequence: TGTGCCAGCAGTTACTCGAGAGCATCTGGGGCCAACGTCCTGACTTTC.

This clonotype was observed at least ten times. This chain connects TRBV28 to TRBJ2-1, with 12 bases lining up with TRBD2. Germline CDR1 is MDHEN and CDR2 is SYDVKM. Losses at the gene ends were 4 bases for V and 5 bases for J; bases not matched to a gene: 15. This CDR3 has 19 amino acids. The CDR3 reads CASSSRVWASGGDNNEQFF. The CDR3 bases are TGTGCCAGCAGTTCAAGGGTGTGGGCTAGCGGGGGGGATAACAATGAGCAGTTCTTC.

This clonotype was detected many times. The chain links TRBV20-1 to TRBJ1-4, with TRBD1 as a possible D gene (5 bases). The CDR3 extends over 15 amino acids. Germline V CDR1 and CDR2: DFQATT, SNEGSKA (reference sequence). V was cut by 0 bases and J by 2 bases, with 10 bases left in between. Here the CDR3 DNA reads TGCAGTGCTAGAGATACGGGGGTGACTAATGAAAAACTGTTTTTT. This translates into CSARDTGVTNEKLFF.

This clonotype was counted at least ten times. The chain has TRBV6-5 and TRBJ2-3; either TRBD1 or TRBD2 may fit D (5 bases each). The CDR3 is 14 residues long. Germline assignment: CDR1 MNHEY and CDR2 SVGAGI. V lost 0 bases to trimming and J lost 6 bases, with 10 bases between them. CDR3 bases: TGTGCCAGCAGTTACTCTGGGGGACGCGATACGCAGTATTTT. This translates into CASSYSGGRDTQYF.

The J gene is TRBJ2-7, the V gene TRBV5-1; 10 nucleotides agree with TRBD2. Germline-derived CDR1 and CDR2 are SGHRS and YFSETQ. The length of the CDR3 is 14 residues. V was clipped by 4 bases and J by 5 bases; unmatched bases: 6. The CDR3 loop reads CASSDGLADHEQYF. CDR3 DNA sequence: TGCGCCAGCAGCGACGGACTAGCGGACCACGAGCAGTACTTC. The full variable domain, rest sourced from reference TRBV5-1 and TRBJ2-7, is KAGVTQTPRYLIKTRGQQVTLSCSPISGHRSVSWYQQTPGQGLQFLFEYFSETQRNKGNFPGRFSGRQFSNSRSEMNVSTLELGDSALYLCASSDGLADHEQYFGPGTRLTVT.

Details on this clonotype: This may come from a read error, since a much larger clone is one base off. The chain is built from TRBV11-3 and TRBJ2-3, with 9 bases that match TRBD1. The CDR3 sequence is 15 residues long. V dropped 4 bases and J dropped 5; count of bases not matched to a gene: 7. CDR1 and CDR2 (germline): SGHNT, YENEEA. The CDR3 coding sequence is TGTGCCAGCAGCTCCAGGGACAGGGACATAGATACGCAGTATTTT. This translates into CASSSRDRDIDTQYF.

V usage is TRBV7-2 and J usage is TRBJ1-1; no reliable D call. Trimming took off 4 bases at V and 0 bases at J, with 6 bases between the two ends. Germline V lookup: CDR1 SGHTA, CDR2 FQGNSA. The CDR3 extends over 13 amino acids. CDR3 sequence (DNA): TGTGCCAGCAGCTACCTTGTGAACACTGAAGCTTTCTTT. Encoded protein: CASSYLVNTEAFF.

In the case of this clonotype: A much more abundant neighbour one base away suggests this may be a read error. The chain has TRBV20-1 and TRBJ2-1; TRBD2 is a possible D gene (6 bases). From germline, CDR1 is DFQATT and CDR2 SNEGSKA (reference sequence). Trimming left V 6 bases short and J 4 bases short, with 16 bases between. This CDR3 has 14 residues. CDR3 amino acids: CSAPKLGGYNEQFF. The DNA for the CDR3 is TGCAGTGCCCCAAAGCTGGGGGGATACAATGAGCAGTTCTTC.

Comment on this clonotype: A much more abundant neighbour one base away suggests this may be a read error. The chain links TRBV21-1 to TRBJ1-5. TRBV21-1 is flagged as a pseudogene. The CDR3 sequence is 16 residues long. The CDR3 here is CASSSRRSYSNQPQHF. CDR3 coding DNA: TGTGCCAGCAGCAGCAGGCGTAGTTATAGCAATCAGCCCCAGCATTTT.